These 2 T cell receptor beta chains were sequenced from one sample in a study of blood T cells in healthy people across ages. For the second PCR, which ran for 7 to 11 cycles, a sample-barcoded 5' primer and a J-beta primer mix were used. Using its own MiXCR run on the 5' RACE reads, TCRdb lists one record per CDR3 protein. The sample lists some 1.6 million distinct CDR3 sequences, approximately 32% occurring once. The specimen was blood. The receptors were sampled from a woman under 40 in good health.

The chain carries TRBV18 and TRBJ1-1, with a possible D match to TRBD1 (5 bases). Germline V lookup: CDR1 KGHSH, CDR2 LQKENI. The V gene lost 3 bases and the J gene lost 6 bases, with 17 bases spanning the gap. The CDR3 covers 15 residues. CDR3 sequence (DNA): TGTGCCAGCTCACCGGCTGGTTTTGGGGGGGCTGAAGCTTTCTTT. It translates to CASSPAGFGGAEAFF.

This clonotype was found a few times. This chain joins TRBV11-2 and TRBJ1-1; D is unresolved. V was cut by 0 bases and J by 6 bases, with 14 bases left in between. The CDR3 has 15 amino acids. Germline CDR1 reads SGHAT; CDR2 reads FQNNGV. The CDR3 loop reads CASSLDISYPPEAFF. DNA of the CDR3: TGTGCCAGCAGCTTAGATATCAGTTACCCCCCTGAAGCTTTCTTT.